The entry that follows covers one TCR beta chain sequence. The antigen it recognizes is unknown. No quality values exist for individual bases; no much larger clone is one base distant. Reading from cysteine to phenylalanine, the CDR3 counts 15 amino acids. Only CDR3 DNA remains: 45 bases, in frame from the first base. Clipping removes 2 bases from V and 3 bases from J, with 4 as the unmatched junction base count. According to the germline V gene, CDR1 reads SGHRS and CDR2 reads YFSETQ. Reading the label with the study, this specimen's time point is: baseline before first vaccination. Sample treatment or condition, as interpreted from the label and publication: meningococcal conjugate vaccine given as trial control. Samples from vaccinated people were obtained from the UK trials COV001 and COV002, which included a single-blind randomized controlled phase 2/3 trial of AZD1222 (ChAdOx1 nCoV-19) in healthy adults. For TCRbeta chain sequencing, PBMC samples from trial participants were taken at day 0 and at day 28 after the second dose.

The CDR3 regions of human TCRbeta chains were analyzed by immunosequencing. Per the original workflow: TCRs in the repertoires were compared against a reference library of SARS-CoV-2-specific TCRs that had been generated with the MIRA antigen-specificity platform. Breadth was defined as the fraction of unique TCRs that were SARS-CoV-2-associated, and depth was defined as the fraction of total T cells that were SARS-CoV-2-associated. Each spike-specific TCR was assigned to its reactive spike region and to a CD4 or CD8 class using the MIRA data. Log10-transformed breadth and depth values were compared by one-way ANOVA with Sidak's multiple comparisons tests. TCRdb stores this immuneACCESS table with in-frame sequences only. Part of the clones is absent; in the studies checked, under half of the shortfall reflects unresolved V genes, and no reason is known for the rest. The V and J calls and the clone size are those of that table, but D and trimming were determined from the DNA. Across this sample there are 110,000 or so clones, with roughly nine tenths seen only once. Less than 4% of the sample is held by the ten biggest clonotypes.

This record comes from a study of T cell responses to AZD1222 COVID-19 vaccine (dated by TCRdb to about 2021). At the level of the whole study: A total of 240 or so trial participants underwent TCR sequencing, of whom 200 to 220 had received two doses of AZD1222 and some 26 had received two doses of the MenACWY control vaccine. Trial participants were enrolled into age subgroups of 18-55, 56-69 and 70-plus years, which contained about 160, 30 and 59 TCR-sequenced participants, respectively.

Study-level results and caveats: The 56-69-year group was small, and its depth increase did not reach significance, likely because of low power. Conclusions about previously exposed vaccinees were limited because only six AZD1222 recipients were SARS-CoV-2 seropositive at baseline. The whole spike protein was spanned by vaccine-associated CD4 TCRs, and dominant responses were seen in regions 160-218 and 743-854. Epitopes outside the regions mutated in the B.1.351 and B.1.1.7 variants were reportedly recognized by nearly half of the unique spike-specific TCRs. A significant rise in spike-specific TCR breadth and depth was observed after two AZD1222 doses relative to day 0 and relative to MenACWY recipients. Because no day 14 peak-response samples were available, the repertoires could be characterized only after the peak T cell response. Participants were mostly white British, with more females than males. The authors suggested clonal diversity may have been underestimated.

Material: peripheral blood, obtained on day 0 of MenACWY control vaccination. The TCR sequence derives from an adult in good health. The chain couples TRBV5-1 to TRBJ2-1; 8 of the junction bases match TRBD2. The CDR3 sequence is CASSLAGVDYNEQFF. The nucleotides read TGCGCCAGCAGCTTAGCGGGGGTGGACTACAATGAGCAGTTCTTC. The entire variable domain, with the stretches around the CDR3 drawn from the reference TRBV5-1 and TRBJ2-1 proteins, is KAGVTQTPRYLIKTRGQQVTLSCSPISGHRSVSWYQQTPGQGLQFLFEYFSETQRNKGNFPGRFSGRQFSNSRSEMNVSTLELGDSALYLCASSLAGVDYNEQFFGPGTRLTVL.